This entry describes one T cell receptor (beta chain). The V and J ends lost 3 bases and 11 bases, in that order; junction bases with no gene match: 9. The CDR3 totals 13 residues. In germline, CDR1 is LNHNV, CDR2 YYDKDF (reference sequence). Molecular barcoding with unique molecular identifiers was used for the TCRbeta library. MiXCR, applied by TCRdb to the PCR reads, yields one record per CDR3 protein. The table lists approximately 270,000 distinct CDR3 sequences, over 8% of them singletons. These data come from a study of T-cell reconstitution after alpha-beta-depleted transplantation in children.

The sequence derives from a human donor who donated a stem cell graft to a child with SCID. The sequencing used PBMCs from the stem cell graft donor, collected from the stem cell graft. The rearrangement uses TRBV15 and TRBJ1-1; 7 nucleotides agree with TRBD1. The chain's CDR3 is CATSRETGEKAFF. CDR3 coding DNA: TGTGCCACCAGCAGGGAAACAGGGGAGAAGGCTTTCTTT.